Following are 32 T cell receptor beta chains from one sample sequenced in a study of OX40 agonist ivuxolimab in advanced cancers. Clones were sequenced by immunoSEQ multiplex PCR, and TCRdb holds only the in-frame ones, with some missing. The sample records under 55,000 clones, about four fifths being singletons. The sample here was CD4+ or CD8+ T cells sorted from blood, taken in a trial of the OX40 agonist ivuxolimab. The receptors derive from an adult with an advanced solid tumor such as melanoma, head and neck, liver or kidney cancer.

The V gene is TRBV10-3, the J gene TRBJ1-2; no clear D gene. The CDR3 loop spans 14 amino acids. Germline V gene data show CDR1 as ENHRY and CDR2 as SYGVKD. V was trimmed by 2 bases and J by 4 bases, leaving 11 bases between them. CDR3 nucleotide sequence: TGTGCCATCAGTGAGAATACGCCCCTCTATGGCTACACCTTC. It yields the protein CAISENTPLYGYTF.

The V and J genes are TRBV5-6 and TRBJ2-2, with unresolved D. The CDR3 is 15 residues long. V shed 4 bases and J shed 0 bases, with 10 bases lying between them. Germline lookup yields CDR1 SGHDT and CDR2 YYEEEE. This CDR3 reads CASSTWLPNTGELFF. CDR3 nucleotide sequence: TGTGCCAGCAGCACGTGGCTCCCGAACACCGGGGAGCTGTTTTTT.

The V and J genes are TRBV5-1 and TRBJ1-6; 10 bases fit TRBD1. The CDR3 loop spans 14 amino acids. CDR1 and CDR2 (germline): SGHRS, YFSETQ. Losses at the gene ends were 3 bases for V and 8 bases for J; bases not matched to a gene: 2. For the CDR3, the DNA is TGCGCCAGCAGCTCGACAGGGGGCGATTCACCCCTCCACTTT. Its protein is CASSSTGGDSPLHF.

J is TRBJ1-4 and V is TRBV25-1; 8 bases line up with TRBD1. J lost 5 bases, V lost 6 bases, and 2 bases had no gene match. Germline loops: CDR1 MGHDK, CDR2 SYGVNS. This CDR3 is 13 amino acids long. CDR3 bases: TGTGCCAGCAGGGACAGGGCGAATGAAAAACTGTTTTTT. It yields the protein CASRDRANEKLFF.

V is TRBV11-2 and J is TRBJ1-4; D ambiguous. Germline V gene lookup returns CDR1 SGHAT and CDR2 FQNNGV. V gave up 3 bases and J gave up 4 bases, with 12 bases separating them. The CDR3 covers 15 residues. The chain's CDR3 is CASSFGLSDNEKLFF. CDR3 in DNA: TGTGCCAGCAGCTTCGGACTCAGTGATAATGAAAAACTGTTTTTT.

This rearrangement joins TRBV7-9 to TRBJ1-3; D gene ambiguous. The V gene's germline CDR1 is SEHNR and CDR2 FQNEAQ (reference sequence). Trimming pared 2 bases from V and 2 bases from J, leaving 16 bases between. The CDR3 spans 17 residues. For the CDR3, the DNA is TGTGCCAGCAGCTTACACGCGGGCCTTATCCCTGGAAACACCATATATTTT. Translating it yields CASSLHAGLIPGNTIYF.

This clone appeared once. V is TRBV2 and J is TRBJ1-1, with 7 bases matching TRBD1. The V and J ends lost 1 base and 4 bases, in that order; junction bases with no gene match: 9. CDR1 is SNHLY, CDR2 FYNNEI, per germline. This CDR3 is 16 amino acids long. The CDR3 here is CASSEGGGGAGTEAFF. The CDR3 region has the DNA TGTGCCAGCAGTGAAGGGGGAGGGGGCGCCGGCACTGAAGCTTTCTTT.

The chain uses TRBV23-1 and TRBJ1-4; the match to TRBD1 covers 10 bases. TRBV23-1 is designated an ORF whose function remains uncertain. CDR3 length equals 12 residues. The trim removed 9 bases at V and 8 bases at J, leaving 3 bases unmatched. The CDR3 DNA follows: TGCGCCAGGGACAGGGGGGGCGAAAAACTGTTTTTT. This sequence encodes CARDRGGEKLFF.

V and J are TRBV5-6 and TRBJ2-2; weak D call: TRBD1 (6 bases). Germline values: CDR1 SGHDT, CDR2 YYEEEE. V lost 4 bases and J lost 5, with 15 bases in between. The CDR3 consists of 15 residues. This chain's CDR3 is CASSQGQFRTGELFF. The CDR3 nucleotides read TGTGCCAGCAGCCAAGGACAGTTCAGGACCGGGGAGCTGTTTTTT.

The CDR3 sequence is CSVEAAHTAGESYEQYF. The CDR3 region has the DNA TGCAGCGTTGAGGCGGCCCACACAGCGGGAGAATCCTACGAGCAGTACTTC. This sequence joins TRBV29-1 and TRBJ2-7; 8 bases align to TRBD2. Per the germline V gene, CDR1 is SQVTM and CDR2 is ANQGSEA. V lost 3 bases and J lost 1; bases outside the gene matches: 14. The CDR3 runs to 17 residues.

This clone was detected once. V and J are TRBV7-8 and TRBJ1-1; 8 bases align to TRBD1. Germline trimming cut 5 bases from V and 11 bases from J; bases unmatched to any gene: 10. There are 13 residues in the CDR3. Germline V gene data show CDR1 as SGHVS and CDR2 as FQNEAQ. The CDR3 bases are TGTGCCAGCAGCCTTAGACAGGGGAGGAGTGCTTTCTTT. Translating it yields CASSLRQGRSAFF.

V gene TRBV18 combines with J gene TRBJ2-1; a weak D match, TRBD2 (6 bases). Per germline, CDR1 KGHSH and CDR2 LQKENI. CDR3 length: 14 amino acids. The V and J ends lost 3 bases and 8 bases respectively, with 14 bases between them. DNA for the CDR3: TGTGCCAGCTCACCGACTGGAGGGTTCGATGAGCAGTTCTTC. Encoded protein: CASSPTGGFDEQFF.

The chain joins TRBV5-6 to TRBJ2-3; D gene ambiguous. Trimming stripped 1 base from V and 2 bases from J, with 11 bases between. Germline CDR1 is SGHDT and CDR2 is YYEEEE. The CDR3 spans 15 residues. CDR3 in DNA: TGTGCCAGCAGCTTGTTAGGGCAGTTCACAGATACGCAGTATTTT. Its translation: CASSLLGQFTDTQYF.

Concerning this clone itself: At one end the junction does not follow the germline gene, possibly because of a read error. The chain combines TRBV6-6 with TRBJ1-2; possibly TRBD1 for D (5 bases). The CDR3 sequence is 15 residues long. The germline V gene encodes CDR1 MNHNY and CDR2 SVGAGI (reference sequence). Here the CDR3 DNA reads TGTGCCAGCAGTTACTTGGTTTGGGGGTACTATGGCCACACCTTC. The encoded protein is CASSYLVWGYYGHTF.

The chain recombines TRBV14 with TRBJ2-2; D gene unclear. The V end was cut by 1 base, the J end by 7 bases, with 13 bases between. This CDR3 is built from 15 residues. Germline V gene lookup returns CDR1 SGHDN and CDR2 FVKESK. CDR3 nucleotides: TGTGCCAGCAGCCAAGGGTGGCCCAGAAACGGGGAGCTGTTTTTT. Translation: CASSQGWPRNGELFF.

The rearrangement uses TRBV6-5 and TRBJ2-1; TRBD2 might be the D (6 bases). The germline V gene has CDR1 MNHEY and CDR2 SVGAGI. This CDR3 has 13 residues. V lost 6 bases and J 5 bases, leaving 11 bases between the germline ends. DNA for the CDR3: TGTGCCAGCAGCCGGACTAATAACAATGAGCAGTTCTTC. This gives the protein CASSRTNNNEQFF.

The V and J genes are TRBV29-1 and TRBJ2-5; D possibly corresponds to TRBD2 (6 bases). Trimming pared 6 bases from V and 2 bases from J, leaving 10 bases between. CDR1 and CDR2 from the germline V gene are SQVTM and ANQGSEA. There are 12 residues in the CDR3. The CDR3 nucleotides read TGCAGCGTGGAGGGCGGTCAAGAGACCCAGTACTTC. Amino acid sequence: CSVEGGQETQYF.

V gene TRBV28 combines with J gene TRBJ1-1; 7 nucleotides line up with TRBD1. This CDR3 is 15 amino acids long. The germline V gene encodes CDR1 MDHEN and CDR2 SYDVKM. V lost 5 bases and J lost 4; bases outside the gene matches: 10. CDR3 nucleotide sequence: TGTGCCAGCAGTCCTCGACAGGGCTTGGGCACTGAAGCTTTCTTT. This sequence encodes CASSPRQGLGTEAFF.

The CDR3 here is CASSQDPGNSNQPQHF. As DNA, the CDR3 is TGCGCCAGCAGCCAAGATCCGGGAAATAGCAATCAGCCCCAGCATTTT. The rearrangement links TRBV4-1 to TRBJ1-5, with D uncertain. V shed 0 bases and J shed 0 bases, with 9 bases lying between them. The CDR3 length is 16 residues. Germline lookup yields CDR1 MGHRA and CDR2 YSYEKL.

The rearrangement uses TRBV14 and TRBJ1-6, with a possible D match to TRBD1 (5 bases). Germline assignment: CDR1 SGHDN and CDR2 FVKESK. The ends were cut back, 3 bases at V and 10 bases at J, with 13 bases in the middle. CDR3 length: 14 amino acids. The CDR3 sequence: CASSHMTAFSPLHF. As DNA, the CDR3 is TGTGCCAGCAGCCACATGACAGCTTTCTCACCCCTCCACTTT.

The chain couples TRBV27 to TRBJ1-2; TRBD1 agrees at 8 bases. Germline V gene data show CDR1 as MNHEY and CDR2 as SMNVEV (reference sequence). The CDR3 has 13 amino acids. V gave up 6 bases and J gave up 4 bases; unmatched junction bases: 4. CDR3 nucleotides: TGTGCCAGCAGCCTCACAGGGGGCTATGGCTACACCTTC. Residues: CASSLTGGYGYTF.

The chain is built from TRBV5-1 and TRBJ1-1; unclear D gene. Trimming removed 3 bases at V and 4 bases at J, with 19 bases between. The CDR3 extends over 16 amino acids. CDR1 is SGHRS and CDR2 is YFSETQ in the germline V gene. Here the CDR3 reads CASSWLGPGASTEAFF. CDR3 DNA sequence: TGCGCCAGCAGCTGGCTCGGCCCGGGAGCGAGCACTGAAGCTTTCTTT.

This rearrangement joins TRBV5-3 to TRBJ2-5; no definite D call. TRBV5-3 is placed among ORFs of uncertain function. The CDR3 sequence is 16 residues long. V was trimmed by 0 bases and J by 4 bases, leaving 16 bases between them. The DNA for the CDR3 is TGTGCCAGAAGCTTGGCGTCGTCGGAACGTGGAGAGACCCAGTACTTC. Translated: CARSLASSERGETQYF.

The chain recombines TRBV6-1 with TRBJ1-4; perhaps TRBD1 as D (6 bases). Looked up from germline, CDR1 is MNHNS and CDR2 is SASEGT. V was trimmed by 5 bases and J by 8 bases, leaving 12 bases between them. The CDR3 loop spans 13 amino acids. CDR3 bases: TGTGCCAGCAGTATTAACAGGGTGGAAAAACTGTTTTTT. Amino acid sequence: CASSINRVEKLFF.

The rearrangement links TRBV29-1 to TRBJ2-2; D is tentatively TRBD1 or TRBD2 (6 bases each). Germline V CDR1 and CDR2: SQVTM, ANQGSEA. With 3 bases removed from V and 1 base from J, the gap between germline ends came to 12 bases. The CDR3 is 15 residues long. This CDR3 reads CSVDLGGLNTGELFF. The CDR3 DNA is TGCAGCGTTGATTTAGGGGGACTGAACACCGGGGAGCTGTTTTTT.

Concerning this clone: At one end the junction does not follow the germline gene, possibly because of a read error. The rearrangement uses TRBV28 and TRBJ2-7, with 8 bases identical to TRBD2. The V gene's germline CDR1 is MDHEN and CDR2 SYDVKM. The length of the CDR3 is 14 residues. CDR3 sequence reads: CAGSLLAGTYEQYF. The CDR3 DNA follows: TGTGCCGGCAGTTTGCTAGCGGGCACCTACGAGCAGTACTTC.

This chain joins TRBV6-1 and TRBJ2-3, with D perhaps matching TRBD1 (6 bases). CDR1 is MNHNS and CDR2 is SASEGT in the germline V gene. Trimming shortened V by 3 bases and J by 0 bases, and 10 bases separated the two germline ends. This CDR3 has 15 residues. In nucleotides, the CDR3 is TGTGCCAGCAGTGACCCAGGGGTCAGCACAGATACGCAGTATTTT. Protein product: CASSDPGVSTDTQYF.

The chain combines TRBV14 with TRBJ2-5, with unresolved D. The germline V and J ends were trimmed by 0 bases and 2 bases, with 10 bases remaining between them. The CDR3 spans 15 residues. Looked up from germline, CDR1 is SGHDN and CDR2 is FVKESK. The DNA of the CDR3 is TGTGCCAGCAGCCAAGAAAAAGAGATACAAGAGACCCAGTACTTC. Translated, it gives CASSQEKEIQETQYF.

CDR3 nucleotide sequence: TGTGCCAGCAGCTTGTATGGACTAGCCTACAATGAGCAGTTCTTC. The encoded protein is CASSLYGLAYNEQFF. This chain uses TRBV5-4 with TRBJ2-1, with 7 nucleotides matching TRBD2. This CDR3 comprises 15 residues. Losses at the gene ends were 1 base for V and 2 bases for J; bases not matched to a gene: 3. CDR1 and CDR2 (germline): SGHNT, YYREEE (reference sequence).

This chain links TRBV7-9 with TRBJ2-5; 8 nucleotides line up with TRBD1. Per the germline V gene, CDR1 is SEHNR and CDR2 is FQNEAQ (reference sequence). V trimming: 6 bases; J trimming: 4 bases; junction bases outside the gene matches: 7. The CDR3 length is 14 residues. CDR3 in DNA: TGTGCCAGCAGTCTGGGGACAGGAAGAGAGACCCAGTACTTC. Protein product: CASSLGTGRETQYF.

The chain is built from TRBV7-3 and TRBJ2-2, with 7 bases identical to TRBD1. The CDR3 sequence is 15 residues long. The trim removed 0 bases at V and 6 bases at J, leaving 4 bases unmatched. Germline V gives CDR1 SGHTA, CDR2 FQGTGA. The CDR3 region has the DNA TGTGCCAGCAGCTTAACAGGGGGCCTTGCCGGGGAGCTGTTTTTT. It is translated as CASSLTGGLAGELFF.

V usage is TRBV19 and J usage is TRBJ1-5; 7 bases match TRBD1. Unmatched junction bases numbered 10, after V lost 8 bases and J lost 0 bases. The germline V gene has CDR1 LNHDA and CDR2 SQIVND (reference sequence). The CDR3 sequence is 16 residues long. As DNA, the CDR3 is TGTGCCAGTTTAGGGCCGGGACAGTATAGCAATCAGCCCCAGCATTTT. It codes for CASLGPGQYSNQPQHF.